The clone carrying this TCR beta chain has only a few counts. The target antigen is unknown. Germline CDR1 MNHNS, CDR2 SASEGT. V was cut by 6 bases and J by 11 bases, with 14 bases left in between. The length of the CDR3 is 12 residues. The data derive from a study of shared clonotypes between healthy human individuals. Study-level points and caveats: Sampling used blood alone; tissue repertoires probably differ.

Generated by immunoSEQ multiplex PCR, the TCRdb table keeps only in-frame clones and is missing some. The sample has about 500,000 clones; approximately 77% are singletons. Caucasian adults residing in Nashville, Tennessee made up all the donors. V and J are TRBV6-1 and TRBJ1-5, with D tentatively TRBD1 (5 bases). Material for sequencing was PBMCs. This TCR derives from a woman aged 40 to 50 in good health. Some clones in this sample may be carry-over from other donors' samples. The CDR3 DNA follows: TGTGCCAGCAGCCGAGACAGTTCGGCCCAGCATTTT. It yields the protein CASSRDSSAQHF.